This TCR beta chain originates from a study of cytotoxic CD8 clonotypes in ibrutinib-treated CLL. Background on the study: The patients, around 12 relapsed/refractory and about 14 treatment-naive, included 17 who were IGHV unmutated. After treatment lasting a median about twelve months, range 6 to 36, response samples were collected. Samples showed on average approximately 260,000 productive templates and 94,082 productive rearrangements. Overall study results and limits: Contraction or stability on treatment characterized the public clonotypes, which were uncommon.

With respect to this clone: What it binds is not known.

Using immunoSEQ multiplex PCR, the repertoire was profiled, and TCRdb retains in-frame clones only, with some absent. The sample includes 15,000 to 20,000 clones, about 61% of them seen just once. This sequence originates from a human donor with chronic lymphocytic leukemia. The specimen comprised PBMCs, sampled after 12 months of ibrutinib treatment.

The CDR3 nucleotides read TGTGCCAGTAGTAGAAAGCCCATTGGACAGTTTTCAGGGGAGCTGTTTTTT. This translates into CASSRKPIGQFSGELFF. The chain has TRBV19 and TRBJ2-2, with D perhaps matching TRBD1 (6 bases). V lost 4 bases to trimming and J lost 8 bases, with 23 bases between them. This CDR3 region has 17 residues. CDR1 LNHDA and CDR2 SQIVND come from the germline V gene (reference sequence).